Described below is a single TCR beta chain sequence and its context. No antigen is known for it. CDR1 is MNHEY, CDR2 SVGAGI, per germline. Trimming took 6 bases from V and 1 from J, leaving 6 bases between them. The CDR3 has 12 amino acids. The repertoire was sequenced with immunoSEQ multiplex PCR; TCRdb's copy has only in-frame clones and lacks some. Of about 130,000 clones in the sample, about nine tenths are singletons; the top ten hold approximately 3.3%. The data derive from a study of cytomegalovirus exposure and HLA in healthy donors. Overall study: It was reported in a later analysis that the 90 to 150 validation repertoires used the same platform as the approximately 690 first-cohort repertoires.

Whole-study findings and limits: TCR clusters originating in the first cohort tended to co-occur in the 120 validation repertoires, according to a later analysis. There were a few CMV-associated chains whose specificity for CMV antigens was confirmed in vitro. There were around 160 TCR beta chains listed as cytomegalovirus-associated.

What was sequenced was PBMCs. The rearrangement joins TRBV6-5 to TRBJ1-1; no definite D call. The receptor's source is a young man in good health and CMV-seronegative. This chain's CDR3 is CASREGNTEAFF. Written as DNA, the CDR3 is TGTGCCAGCAGGGAGGGGAACACTGAAGCTTTCTTT.